The clone carrying this T cell receptor (beta chain) was counted between two and nine times. Its antigen remains unknown. Attached unique molecular identifiers marked individual cDNA molecules. From the 5' RACE reads, TCRdb called clonotypes with MiXCR, one entry per CDR3 protein. The table has tens of thousands of distinct CDR3 sequences, less than 20% seen once. The data derive from a study of early T cells in non-severe SARS-CoV-2 infection. In the study overall: Alpha and beta chains were unpaired, from unsorted whole-blood bulk RNA.

Regarding the study as a whole: Comparison of clonotypes with VDJdb favored anti-spike CD8 responses while missing private and CD4 specificities.

The CDR3 extends over 16 amino acids. J gave up 10 bases and V 0 bases, and 6 bases lay outside the gene matches. Germline-derived CDR1 and CDR2 are MNHEY and SVGAGI. This receptor was obtained from an adult who was a healthcare worker with PCR-confirmed SARS-CoV-2 infection or an uninfected control (not recorded which). Sequencing was performed on whole blood. This chain joins TRBV6-5 and TRBJ1-6, with 10 bases matching TRBD1. The CDR3 DNA sequence: TGTGCCAGCAGTTACTCGCGGGACAGGGGTCCCTCACCCCTCCACTTT. Protein product: CASSYSRDRGPSPLHF.